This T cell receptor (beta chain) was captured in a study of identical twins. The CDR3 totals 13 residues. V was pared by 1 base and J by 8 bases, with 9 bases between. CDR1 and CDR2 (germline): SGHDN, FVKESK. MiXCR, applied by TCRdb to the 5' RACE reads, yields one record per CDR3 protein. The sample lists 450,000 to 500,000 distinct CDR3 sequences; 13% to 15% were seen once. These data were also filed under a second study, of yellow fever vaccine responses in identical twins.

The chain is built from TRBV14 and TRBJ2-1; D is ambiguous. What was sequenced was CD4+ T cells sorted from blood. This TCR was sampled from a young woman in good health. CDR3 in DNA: TGTGCCAGCAGCCAAGTAGTGTTGGATGAGCAGTTCTTC. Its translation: CASSQVVLDEQFF.